This is a list of T cell receptor beta chains from one sample in a study of cytomegalovirus exposure and HLA in healthy donors. Measured with immunoSEQ multiplex PCR; TCRdb has only the in-frame clones, and not every one. The repertoire holds 95,000 to 100,000 clones, with around 80% as singletons. Sequenced sample: PBMCs. The receptors derive from a woman aged 55-69 years in good health and CMV-seronegative. Each CDR3 is given with its conserved first and last residue. D genes are given only for firm matches. Size values are once, few and many counts, or a class for expanded clones, and some rows have none.

j_gene,abundance,v_gene,d_gene,CDR3nt,CDR3aa
TRBJ1-2,NA,TRBV5-1,NA,TGCGCCAGTACAGACAAAGATGGCTACACCTTC,CASTDKDGYTF
TRBJ1-4,NA,TRBV2,NA,TGTGCCAGCAGGGGAGGAACGGCTTATAATGAAAAACTGTTTTTT,CASRGGTAYNEKLFF
TRBJ1-2,NA,TRBV5-4,NA,TGTGCCAGCAGCTTGGACGCTTGGATCGGGGGCTACACCTTC,CASSLDAWIGGYTF
TRBJ2-1,NA,TRBV7-2,TRBD1,TGTGCCAGCAGCTTACTCGGACAGGGGGCCAATGAGCAGTTCTTC,CASSLLGQGANEQFF
TRBJ2-5,NA,TRBV4-3,NA,TGCGCCAGCAGCCAACACTGGACATCCCCAAGGGGTCAAGAGACCCAGTACTTC,CASSQHWTSPRGQETQYF
TRBJ1-1,NA,TRBV29-1,NA,TGCAGCGTGCAGAGGAGCATGAACACTGAAGCTTTCTTT,CSVQRSMNTEAFF
TRBJ2-1,NA,TRBV6-6,TRBD2,TGTGCCAGCAATGGCGGGAGCTCCTACAATGAGCAGTTCTTC,CASNGGSSYNEQFF
TRBJ1-5,NA,TRBV4-1,NA,TGCGCCAGCAGCCAAGATGTTACAGCTTATTATCAGCCCCAGCATTTT,CASSQDVTAYYQPQHF
TRBJ1-2,NA,TRBV9,NA,TGTGCCAGCAGCTCCGCGGGAGGGGGCTACACCTTC,CASSSAGGGYTF
TRBJ2-5,once,TRBV9,TRBD2,TGTGCCAGCAGCGTAGCTACGGGAGGGGTTCGGGAGACCCAGTACTTC,CASSVATGGVRETQYF
TRBJ2-1,NA,TRBV4-2,NA,TGTGCCAGCAGCCAAGATTGGAGATACAATGAGCAGTTCTTC,CASSQDWRYNEQFF
TRBJ2-5,NA,TRBV9,NA,TGTGCCAGCAGCGTAGGGGGCCAGCAAGAGACCCAGTACTTC,CASSVGGQQETQYF
TRBJ2-2,NA,TRBV7-8,TRBD1,TGTGCCAGCAGCTCCGAGGGACAGGGTTTCGCCGGGGAGCTGTTTTTT,CASSSEGQGFAGELFF
TRBJ1-1,once,TRBV5-1,NA,TGCGCCAGCAGCTTGGCCTTCGGGTCTACCACTGAAGCTTTCTTT,CASSLAFGSTTEAFF
TRBJ1-4,NA,TRBV29-1,TRBD1,TGCAGCGCCAGATACGGGACAGCCATGAGGGGTGAAAAACTGTTTTTT,CSARYGTAMRGEKLFF
TRBJ2-7,NA,TRBV15,NA,TGTGCCACCAGCAGTTCACCGGGACACGGCTACGAGCAGTACTTC,CATSSSPGHGYEQYF